Listed below are T cell receptor beta chains from one sample, sequenced in a study of blood T cell repertoires in COVID-19. The method was immunoSEQ multiplex PCR; TCRdb's version includes in-frame clones alone and lacks a portion of them. The data hold hundreds of thousands of clones, with 70% to 90% observed a single time. The sample was peripheral blood. The receptors derive from a woman in her 30s with active or convalescent COVID-19. The CDR3 runs from the conserved cysteine through the conserved F or W. Fields, in order: J gene, V gene, D gene, clone size, CDR3 length, CDR3 DNA, CDR3 protein. The D gene is left open where the match is weak. Not all rows give a size; the values are once, few, many and, for expanded clones, a class.

>TRBJ1-1|TRBV4-1|-|-|16
TGCGCCAGCAGCCAAGGTCGTTACGGTATGAACACTGAAGCTTTCTTT
CASSQGRYGMNTEAFF
>TRBJ1-6|TRBV27|TRBD1|-|13
TGTGCCAGCAGTTTGGGACAGGGTTATAAGGTTAACTTT
CASSLGQGYKVNF
>TRBJ2-5|TRBV2|TRBD1|-|14
TGTGCCAGCAGCCCGGGACAGGGGCAAGAGACCCAGTACTTC
CASSPGQGQETQYF
>TRBJ1-5|TRBV2|TRBD1|-|15
TGTGCCAGCAGTGAAGCAGACAGGGACAATCAGCCCCAGCATTTT
CASSEADRDNQPQHF
>TRBJ1-4|TRBV3-1/TRBV3-2|TRBD1|-|15
TGTGCCAGCAGCCACGGACAGGAGGGGATATGGAAACTGTTTTTT
CASSHGQEGIWKLFF
>TRBJ2-2|TRBV27|-|-|12
TGTGCCAGCAGAACAGGGTACGGGGAGCTGTTTTTT
CASRTGYGELFF
>TRBJ2-5|TRBV11-2|TRBD1|once|16
TGTGCCAGCAGCTTAGATGGGACAGGGTATGCGGAGACCCAGTACTTC
CASSLDGTGYAETQYF
>TRBJ2-1|TRBV7-8|-|-|17
TGTGCCAGCAGCTCAATGGACTGGACCGCTTCCTACAATGAGCAGTTCTTC
CASSSMDWTASYNEQFF
>TRBJ2-7|TRBV13|-|-|15
TGTGCCAGCAGCCCCGGGAATCTCGGGGAATACGAGCAGTACTTC
CASSPGNLGEYEQYF
>TRBJ2-2|TRBV5-1|-|-|13
TGCGCCAGCAGCACGACTAGTACCGGGGAGCTGTTTTTT
CASSTTSTGELFF
>TRBJ2-7|TRBV11-3|TRBD1|-|13
TGTGCCAGCAGCGAGGGACAGAATTACGAGCAGTACTTC
CASSEGQNYEQYF
>TRBJ1-5|TRBV6-5|-|-|13
TGTGCCAGCACAGGACTAAACAATCAGCCCCAGCATTTT
CASTGLNNQPQHF
>TRBJ1-2|TRBV3-1/TRBV3-2|-|-|15
TGTGCCAGCAGCCACCTCCCGACACCTAACTATGGCTACACCTTC
CASSHLPTPNYGYTF
>TRBJ1-1|TRBV6-5|TRBD1|-|12
TGTGCCAGCAGTCCCGACAGGGACGACGCTTTCTTT
CASSPDRDDAFF
>TRBJ1-5|TRBV19|-|-|18
TGTGCCAGTAGTATAGAAGGGCGAACCGGGACATGGAATCAGCCCCAGCATTTT
CASSIEGRTGTWNQPQHF
>TRBJ1-4|TRBV2|TRBD1|once|14
TGTGCCAGCAGGGAACAGGGGGCTCGGGAAAAACTGTTTTTT
CASREQGAREKLFF
>TRBJ2-3|TRBV27|TRBD2|-|15
TGTGCCAGCAGTTTATGGTCTAGCGGCCCGATGGCGCAGTATTTT
CASSLWSSGPMAQYF
>TRBJ1-1|TRBV4-1|-|-|15
TGCGCCAGCAGCCAAGATAGTGGCGGGTGGACTGAAGCTTTCTTT
CASSQDSGGWTEAFF
>TRBJ2-1|TRBV4-2|TRBD2|-|16
TGTGCCAGCAGCCAAGAAGCTAGCGGGGGGGCCGAAGAGCAGTTCTTC
CASSQEASGGAEEQFF
>TRBJ1-6|TRBV21-1|-|-|14
TGTGCCAGCTTACCTGGGACAGACGATTCACCCCTCCACTTT
CASLPGTDDSPLHF
>TRBJ1-4|TRBV6-5|-|-|13
TGTGCCAGCAGGACTGGGTGGGATGAAAAACTGTTTTTT
CASRTGWDEKLFF
>TRBJ1-6|TRBV29-1|-|-|15
TGCAGCGTTGAAGTCAGGATTGATAAGGATTCACCCCTCCACTTT
CSVEVRIDKDSPLHF
>TRBJ2-1|TRBV19|TRBD2|few|17
TGTGCCAGTAAGGACTCAACCGCGGGGGGTACCTACAATGAGCAGTTCTTC
CASKDSTAGGTYNEQFF
>TRBJ2-7|TRBV5-4|-|-|16
TGTGCCAGCAGCCTGACGGGACTCCAAAGCTCCTACGAGCAGTACTTC
CASSLTGLQSSYEQYF
>TRBJ1-1|TRBV7-9|TRBD1|-|14
TGTGCCAGCACCCTCGACAGGGTTGAGCCTGAAGCTTTCTTT
CASTLDRVEPEAFF
>TRBJ1-1|TRBV19|TRBD1|-|14
TGTGCCAGTAGCGAACAGGGGGCTTTGGCTGAAGCTTTCTTT
CASSEQGALAEAFF
>TRBJ2-3|TRBV6-5|-|many|15
TGTGCCAGCAGCAGAACGTGGAGCTTCACAGATACGCAGTATTTT
CASSRTWSFTDTQYF
>TRBJ2-1|TRBV29-1|TRBD2|-|15
TGCAGCGTTGCTCCGGGACTAGAGTCCTACAATGAGCAGTTCTTC
CSVAPGLESYNEQFF
>TRBJ1-1|TRBV18|-|-|14
TGTGCCAGCTCACCAAACCGGGGGAGCACTGAAGCTTTCTTT
CASSPNRGSTEAFF
>TRBJ1-5|TRBV2|-|-|14
TGTGCCAGCAGCCAGGGGTATAGCAATCAGCCCCAGCATTTT
CASSQGYSNQPQHF
>TRBJ1-2|TRBV3-1/TRBV3-2|TRBD1|-|17
TGTGCCAGCAGCCTGACAGGGGGCCTAAAAGCTAACTATGGCTACACCTTC
CASSLTGGLKANYGYTF
>TRBJ2-3|TRBV9|TRBD1|-|16
TGTGCCAGCAGCGACAATCAGGGGGCTGTTGCAGATACGCAGTATTTT
CASSDNQGAVADTQYF
>TRBJ1-2|TRBV4-1|TRBD1|-|15
TGCGCCAGCAGCCAATTGCCGGGACAGGACTATGGCTACACCTTC
CASSQLPGQDYGYTF
>TRBJ1-2|TRBV5-1|-|-|14
TGCGCCAGCAGCACCACCGGGGTAAACTATGGCTACACCTTC
CASSTTGVNYGYTF
>TRBJ1-3|TRBV7-8|-|-|15
TGTGCCAGCAGCTTAGGGGGGGACTCTGGAAACACCATATATTTT
CASSLGGDSGNTIYF
>TRBJ1-1|TRBV2|TRBD1|once|15
TGTGCCAGCACGTGGACGGGACAGCTTTACACTGAAGCTTTCTTT
CASTWTGQLYTEAFF
>TRBJ1-2|TRBV19|TRBD1|-|13
TGTGCCAGTATGCAACAGGGGGCTGGTGGCTACACCTTC
CASMQQGAGGYTF
>TRBJ1-1|TRBV5-1|-|-|14
TGCGCCAGCAGCTTGGGAGGTTACGACACTGAAGCTTTCTTT
CASSLGGYDTEAFF
>TRBJ1-4|TRBV27|-|-|13
TGTGCCAGCAGTTTTTGGGCGGGGGAAAAACTGTTTTTT
CASSFWAGEKLFF
>TRBJ1-5|TRBV19|TRBD1|-|21
TGTGCCAGTAGTATGCCTCCCCGGCGGGACAGGGGGGAGTCGAGCAATCAGCCCCAGCATTTT
CASSMPPRRDRGESSNQPQHF
>TRBJ2-7|TRBV5-8|TRBD1|once|13
TGTGCCAGCAGAGGGACAGGGGCCTACGAGCAGTACTTC
CASRGTGAYEQYF
>TRBJ2-1|TRBV3-1/TRBV3-2|TRBD1|-|15
TGTGCCAGCAGCCTCTGGGACAGGGGAGCAAATGAGCAGTTCTTC
CASSLWDRGANEQFF
>TRBJ2-1|TRBV4-1|TRBD1|-|14
TGCGCCAGCAGTCATCCACAGGGGGAATATGAGCAGTTCTTC
CASSHPQGEYEQFF
>TRBJ1-4|TRBV30|-|-|15
TGTGCCTGGACCCCCGGGACAACAACTAATGAAAAACTGTTTTTT
CAWTPGTTTNEKLFF
>TRBJ2-3|TRBV5-1|-|-|14
TGCGCCAGCAGCTCCGCAGGGAACACAGATACGCAGTATTTT
CASSSAGNTDTQYF
>TRBJ1-1|TRBV2|-|-|13
TGTGCCAGCAGCGTTACTTTGAACACTGAAGCTTTCTTT
CASSVTLNTEAFF
>TRBJ1-4|TRBV28|-|-|15
TGTGCCAGCTGCCTGGGCCCCTTCTCTTCGGAAAAACTGTTTTTT
CASCLGPFSSEKLFF
>TRBJ2-7|TRBV18|-|-|13
TGTGCCAGCTCACCACCAGGAGGTGATGAGCAGTACTTC
CASSPPGGDEQYF
>TRBJ1-4|TRBV5-1|TRBD1|-|15
TGCGCCAGCAGCTTGGTTGGGACAGGGGGCGAAAAACTGTTTTTT
CASSLVGTGGEKLFF
>TRBJ2-3|TRBV28|-|-|13
TGTGCCAGCAGTCGCGGTGGGACAGATACGCAGTATTTT
CASSRGGTDTQYF
>TRBJ1-4|TRBV4-2|-|-|14
TGTGCCAGCAGCCCCTGGACAGCCACCGAAAAACTGTTTTTT
CASSPWTATEKLFF
>TRBJ2-3|TRBV28|TRBD2|-|16
TGTGCCAGCAGTGGGGCTATGCGGGAGGGCAAAGATACGCAGTATTTT
CASSGAMREGKDTQYF
>TRBJ1-1|TRBV12-5|-|-|14
TGTGCTAGTGGTTTGAACGACCAGAGGGCTGAAGCTTTCTTT
CASGLNDQRAEAFF
>TRBJ1-1|TRBV12-3/TRBV12-4|-|many|11
TGTGCCAGCACCGTGAACACTGAAGCTTTCTTT
CASTVNTEAFF
>TRBJ1-5|TRBV29-1|-|-|12
TGCAGCTCCTGGGCCGAGGGTCAGCCCCAGCATTTT
CSSWAEGQPQHF
>TRBJ1-1|TRBV2|-|-|15
TGTGCCAGCAGTGCCCTACAGGCAGCGAACACTGAAGCTTTCTTT
CASSALQAANTEAFF